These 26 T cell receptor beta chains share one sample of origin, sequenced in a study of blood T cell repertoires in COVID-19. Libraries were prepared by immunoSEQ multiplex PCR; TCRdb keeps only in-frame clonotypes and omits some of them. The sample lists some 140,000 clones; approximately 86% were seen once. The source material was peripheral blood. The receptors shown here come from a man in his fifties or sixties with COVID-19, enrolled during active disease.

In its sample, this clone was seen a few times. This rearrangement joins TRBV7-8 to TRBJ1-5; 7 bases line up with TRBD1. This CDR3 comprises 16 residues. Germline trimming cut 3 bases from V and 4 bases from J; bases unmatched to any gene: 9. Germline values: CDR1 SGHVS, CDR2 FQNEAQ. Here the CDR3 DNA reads TGTGCCAGCAGCTTCAGTAGACAGGGCGCTAATCAGCCCCAGCATTTT. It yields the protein CASSFSRQGANQPQHF.

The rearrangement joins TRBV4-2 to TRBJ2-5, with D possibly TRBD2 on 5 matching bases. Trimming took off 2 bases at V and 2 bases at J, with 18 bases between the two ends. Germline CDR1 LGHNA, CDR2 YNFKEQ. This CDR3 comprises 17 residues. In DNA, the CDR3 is TGTGCCAGCAGCCAATTCGGCGTGTTGAGCGGACAAGAGACCCAGTACTTC. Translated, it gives CASSQFGVLSGQETQYF.

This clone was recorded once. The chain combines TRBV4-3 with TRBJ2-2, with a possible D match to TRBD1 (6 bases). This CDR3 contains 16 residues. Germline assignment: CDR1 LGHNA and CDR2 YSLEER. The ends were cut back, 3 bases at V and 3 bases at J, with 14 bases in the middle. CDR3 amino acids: CASSHLQGGDTGELFF. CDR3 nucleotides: TGCGCCAGCAGCCATCTACAGGGTGGGGACACCGGGGAGCTGTTTTTT.

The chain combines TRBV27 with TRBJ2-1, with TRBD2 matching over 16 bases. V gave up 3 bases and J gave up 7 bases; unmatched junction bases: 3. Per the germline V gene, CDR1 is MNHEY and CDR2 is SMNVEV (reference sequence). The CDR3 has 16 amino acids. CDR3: CASSFRGLAGGNEQFF. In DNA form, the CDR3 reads TGTGCCAGCAGTTTTAGGGGACTAGCGGGGGGGAATGAGCAGTTCTTC.

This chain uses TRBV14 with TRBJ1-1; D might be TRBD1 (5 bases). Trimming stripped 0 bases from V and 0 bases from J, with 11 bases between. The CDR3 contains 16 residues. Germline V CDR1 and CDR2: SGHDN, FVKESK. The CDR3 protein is CASSQDIGELNTEAFF. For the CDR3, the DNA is TGTGCCAGCAGCCAAGATATAGGGGAATTGAACACTGAAGCTTTCTTT.

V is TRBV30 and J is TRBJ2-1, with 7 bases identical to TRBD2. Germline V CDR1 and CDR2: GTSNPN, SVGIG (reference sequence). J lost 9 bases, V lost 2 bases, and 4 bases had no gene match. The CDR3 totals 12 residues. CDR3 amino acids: CAWSTGGSEQFF. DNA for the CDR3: TGTGCCTGGAGTACCGGGGGGAGTGAGCAGTTCTTC. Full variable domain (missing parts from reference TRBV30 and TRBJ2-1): SQTIHQWPATLVQPVGSPLSLECTVEGTSNPNLYWYRQAAGRGLQLLFYSVGIGQISSEVPQNLSASRPQDRQFILSSKKLLLSDSGFYLCAWSTGGSEQFFGPGTRLTVL.

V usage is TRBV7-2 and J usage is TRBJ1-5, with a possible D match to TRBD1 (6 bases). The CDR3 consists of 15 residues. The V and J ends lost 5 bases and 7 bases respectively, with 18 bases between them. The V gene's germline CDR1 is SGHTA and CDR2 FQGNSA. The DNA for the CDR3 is TGTGCCAGCAGCAAGGGAGGGGGTCGGGAACAGCCCCAGCATTTT. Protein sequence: CASSKGGGREQPQHF.

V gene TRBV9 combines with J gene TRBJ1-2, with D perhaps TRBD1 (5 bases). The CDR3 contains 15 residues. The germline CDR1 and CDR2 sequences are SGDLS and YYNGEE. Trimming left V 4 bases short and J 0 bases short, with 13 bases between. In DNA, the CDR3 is TGTGCCAGCAGCCCGGCGGGGGATCCTAACTATGGCTACACCTTC. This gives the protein CASSPAGDPNYGYTF.

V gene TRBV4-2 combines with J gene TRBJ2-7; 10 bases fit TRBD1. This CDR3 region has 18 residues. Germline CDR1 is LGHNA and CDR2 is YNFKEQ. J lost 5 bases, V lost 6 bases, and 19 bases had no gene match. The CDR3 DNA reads TGTGCCAGCAGTCAACGGACATCCCCGGGACAGGGGCCCGACGAGCAGTACTTC. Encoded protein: CASSQRTSPGQGPDEQYF.

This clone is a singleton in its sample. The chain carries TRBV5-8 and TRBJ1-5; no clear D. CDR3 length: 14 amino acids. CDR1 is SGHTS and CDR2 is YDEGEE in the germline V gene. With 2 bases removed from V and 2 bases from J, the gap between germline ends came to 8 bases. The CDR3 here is CASSFASGNQPQHF. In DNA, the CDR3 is TGTGCCAGCAGCTTTGCCTCGGGCAATCAGCCCCAGCATTTT. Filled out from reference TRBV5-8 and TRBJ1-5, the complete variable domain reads EAGVTQSPTHLIKTRGQQATLRCSPISGHTSVYWYQQALGLGLQFLLWYDEGEERNRGNFPPRFSGRQFPNYSSELNVNALELEDSALYLCASSFASGNQPQHFGDGTRLSIL.

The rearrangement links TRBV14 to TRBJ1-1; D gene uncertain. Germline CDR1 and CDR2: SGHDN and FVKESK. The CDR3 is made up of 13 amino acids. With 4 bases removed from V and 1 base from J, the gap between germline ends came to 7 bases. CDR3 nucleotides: TGTGCCAGCAGCCGGGGAGAGAACACTGAAGCTTTCTTT. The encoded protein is CASSRGENTEAFF. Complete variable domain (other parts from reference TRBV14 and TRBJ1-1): EAGVTQFPSHSVIEKGQTVTLRCDPISGHDNLYWYRRVMGKEIKFLLHFVKESKQDESGMPNNRFLAERTGGTYSTLKVQPAELEDSGVYFCASSRGENTEAFFGQGTRLTVV.

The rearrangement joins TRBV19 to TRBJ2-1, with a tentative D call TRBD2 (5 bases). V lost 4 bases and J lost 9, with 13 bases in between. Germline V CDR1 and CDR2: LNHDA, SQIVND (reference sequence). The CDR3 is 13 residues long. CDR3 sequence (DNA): TGTGCCAGTAGTAAAACTAGGGCCATTGAGCAGTTCTTC. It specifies CASSKTRAIEQFF.

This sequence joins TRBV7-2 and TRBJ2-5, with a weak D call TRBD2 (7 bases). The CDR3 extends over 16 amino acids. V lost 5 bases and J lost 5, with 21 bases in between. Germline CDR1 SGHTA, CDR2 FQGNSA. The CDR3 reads CASSAKRTGGGETQYF. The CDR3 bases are TGTGCCAGCAGCGCAAAACGGACGGGGGGCGGGGAGACCCAGTACTTC. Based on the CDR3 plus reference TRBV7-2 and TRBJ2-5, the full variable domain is GAGVSQSPSNKVTEKGKDVELRCDPISGHTALYWYRQSLGQGLEFLIYFQGNSAPDKSGLPSDRFSAERTGGSVSTLTIQRTQQEDSAVYLCASSAKRTGGGETQYFGPGTRLLVL.

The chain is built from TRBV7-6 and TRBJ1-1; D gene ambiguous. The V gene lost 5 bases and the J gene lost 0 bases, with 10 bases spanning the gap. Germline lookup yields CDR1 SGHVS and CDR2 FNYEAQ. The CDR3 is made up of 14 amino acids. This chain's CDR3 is CASSQQEVNTEAFF. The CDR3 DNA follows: TGTGCCAGCAGCCAGCAGGAGGTGAACACTGAAGCTTTCTTT.

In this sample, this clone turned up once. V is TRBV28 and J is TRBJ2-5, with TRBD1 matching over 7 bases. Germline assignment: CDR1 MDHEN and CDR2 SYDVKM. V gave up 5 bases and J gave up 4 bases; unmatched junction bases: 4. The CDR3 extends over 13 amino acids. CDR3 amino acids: CASSMSGGETQYF. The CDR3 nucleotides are TGTGCCAGCAGTATGTCAGGGGGAGAGACCCAGTACTTC. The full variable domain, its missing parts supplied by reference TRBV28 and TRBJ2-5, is DVKVTQSSRYLVKRTGEKVFLECVQDMDHENMFWYRQDPGLGLRLIYFSYDVKMKEKGDIPEGYSVSREKKERFSLILESASTNQTSMYLCASSMSGGETQYFGPGTRLLVL.

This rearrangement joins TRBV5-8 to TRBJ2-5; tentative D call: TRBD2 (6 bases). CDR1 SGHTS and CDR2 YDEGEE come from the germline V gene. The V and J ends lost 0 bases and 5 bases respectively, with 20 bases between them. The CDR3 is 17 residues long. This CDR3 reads CASSLGGSGLSRETQYF. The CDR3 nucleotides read TGTGCCAGCAGCTTGGGAGGTAGCGGTTTGAGCCGGGAGACCCAGTACTTC. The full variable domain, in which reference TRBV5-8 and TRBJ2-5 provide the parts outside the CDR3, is EAGVTQSPTHLIKTRGQQATLRCSPISGHTSVYWYQQALGLGLQFLLWYDEGEERNRGNFPPRFSGRQFPNYSSELNVNALELEDSALYLCASSLGGSGLSRETQYFGPGTRLLVL.

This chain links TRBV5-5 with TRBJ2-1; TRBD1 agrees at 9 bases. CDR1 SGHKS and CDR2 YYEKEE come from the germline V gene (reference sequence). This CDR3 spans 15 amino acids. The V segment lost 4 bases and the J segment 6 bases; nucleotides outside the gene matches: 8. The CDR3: CASSLGDREVNEQFF. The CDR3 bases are TGTGCCAGCAGCCTTGGGGACAGGGAGGTCAATGAGCAGTTCTTC.

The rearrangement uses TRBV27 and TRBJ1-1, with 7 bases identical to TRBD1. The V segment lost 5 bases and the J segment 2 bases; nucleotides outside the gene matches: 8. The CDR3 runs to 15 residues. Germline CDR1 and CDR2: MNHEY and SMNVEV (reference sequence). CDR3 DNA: TGTGCCAGCAGTCTTAGGCGGGACAGCAACACTGAAGCTTTCTTT. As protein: CASSLRRDSNTEAFF.

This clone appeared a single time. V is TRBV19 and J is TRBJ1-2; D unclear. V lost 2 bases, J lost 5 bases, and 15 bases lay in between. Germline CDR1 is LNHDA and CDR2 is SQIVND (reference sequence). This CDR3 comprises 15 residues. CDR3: CASSISAGKAYGYTF. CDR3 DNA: TGTGCCAGTAGTATATCCGCGGGGAAGGCTTATGGCTACACCTTC.

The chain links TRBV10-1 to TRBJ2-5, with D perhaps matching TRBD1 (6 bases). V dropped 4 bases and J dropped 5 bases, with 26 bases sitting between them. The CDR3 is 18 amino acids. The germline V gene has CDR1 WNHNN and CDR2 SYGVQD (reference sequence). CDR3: CASSVQGFLYVPRETQYF. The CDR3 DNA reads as TGCGCCAGCAGTGTACAGGGATTCCTATATGTGCCTAGGGAGACCCAGTACTTC.

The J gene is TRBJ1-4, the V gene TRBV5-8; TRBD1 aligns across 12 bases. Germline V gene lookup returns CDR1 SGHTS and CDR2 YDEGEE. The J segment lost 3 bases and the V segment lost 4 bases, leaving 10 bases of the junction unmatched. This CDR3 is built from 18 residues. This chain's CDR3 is CASSTPGQGAPANEKLFF. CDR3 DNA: TGTGCCAGCAGCACCCCGGGACAGGGGGCGCCCGCTAATGAAAAACTGTTTTTT.

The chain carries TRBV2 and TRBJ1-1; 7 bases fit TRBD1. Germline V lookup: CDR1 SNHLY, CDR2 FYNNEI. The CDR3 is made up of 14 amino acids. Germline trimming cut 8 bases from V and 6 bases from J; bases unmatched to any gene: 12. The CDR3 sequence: CASGGTALLAEAFF. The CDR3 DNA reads TGTGCCAGCGGAGGGACAGCACTACTAGCTGAAGCTTTCTTT. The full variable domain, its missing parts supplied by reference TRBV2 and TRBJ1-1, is EPEVTQTPSHQVTQMGQEVILRCVPISNHLYFYWYRQILGQKVEFLVSFYNNEISEKSEIFDDQFSVERPDGSNFTLKIRSTKLEDSAMYFCASGGTALLAEAFFGQGTRLTVV.

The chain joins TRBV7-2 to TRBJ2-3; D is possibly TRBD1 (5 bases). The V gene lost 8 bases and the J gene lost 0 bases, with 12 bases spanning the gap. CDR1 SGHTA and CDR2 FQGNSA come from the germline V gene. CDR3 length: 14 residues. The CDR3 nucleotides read TGTGCCAGCTTCCTCCAGGGTAGCACAGATACGCAGTATTTT. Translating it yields CASFLQGSTDTQYF.

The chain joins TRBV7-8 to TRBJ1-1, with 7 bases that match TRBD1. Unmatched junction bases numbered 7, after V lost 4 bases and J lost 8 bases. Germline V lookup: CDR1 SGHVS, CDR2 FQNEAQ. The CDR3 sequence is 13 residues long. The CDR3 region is CASSSDPGGEAFF. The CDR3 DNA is TGTGCCAGCAGCTCAGATCCAGGGGGAGAAGCTTTCTTT. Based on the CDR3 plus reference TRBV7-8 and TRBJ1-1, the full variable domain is GAGVSQSPRYKVAKRGQDVALRCDPISGHVSLFWYQQALGQGPEFLTYFQNEAQLDKSGLPSDRFFAERPEGSVSTLKIQRTQQEDSAVYLCASSSDPGGEAFFGQGTRLTVV.

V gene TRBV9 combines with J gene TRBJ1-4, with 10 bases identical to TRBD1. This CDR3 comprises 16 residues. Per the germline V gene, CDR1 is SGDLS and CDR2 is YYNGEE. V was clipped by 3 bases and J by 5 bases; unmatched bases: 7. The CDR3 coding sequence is TGTGCCAGCAGCGGGCAACCGGGACAGGGGAATGAAAAACTGTTTTTT. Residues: CASSGQPGQGNEKLFF.

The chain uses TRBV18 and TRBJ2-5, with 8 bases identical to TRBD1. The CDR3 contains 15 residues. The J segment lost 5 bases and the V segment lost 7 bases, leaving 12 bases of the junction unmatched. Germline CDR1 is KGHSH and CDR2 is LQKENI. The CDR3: CASYPQGANRETQYF. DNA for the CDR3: TGTGCCAGCTATCCTCAGGGGGCGAATAGGGAGACCCAGTACTTC.